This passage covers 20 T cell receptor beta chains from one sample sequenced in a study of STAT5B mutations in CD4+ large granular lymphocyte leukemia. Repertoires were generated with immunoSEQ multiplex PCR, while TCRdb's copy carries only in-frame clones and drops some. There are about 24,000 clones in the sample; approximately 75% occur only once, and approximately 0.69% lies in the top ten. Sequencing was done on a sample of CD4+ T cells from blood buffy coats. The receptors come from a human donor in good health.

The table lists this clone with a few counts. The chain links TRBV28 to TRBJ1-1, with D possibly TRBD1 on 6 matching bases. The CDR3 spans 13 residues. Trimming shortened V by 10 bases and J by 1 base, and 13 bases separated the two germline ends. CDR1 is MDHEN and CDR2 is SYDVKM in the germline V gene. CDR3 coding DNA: TGTGCCACCTTGGGACAAAGGAACACTGAAGCTTTCTTT. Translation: CATLGQRNTEAFF.

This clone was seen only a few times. CDR3 sequence (DNA): TGCGCCAGCAGCCAAGGGACAGGGTTTGAAAAACTGTTTTTT. It is translated as CASSQGTGFEKLFF. The chain employs TRBV4-3 and TRBJ1-4; TRBD1 aligns across 8 bases. CDR1 is LGHNA and CDR2 is YSLEER in the germline V gene. The CDR3 consists of 14 residues. V shed 1 base and J 7 bases; nucleotides not matched to a gene: 2.

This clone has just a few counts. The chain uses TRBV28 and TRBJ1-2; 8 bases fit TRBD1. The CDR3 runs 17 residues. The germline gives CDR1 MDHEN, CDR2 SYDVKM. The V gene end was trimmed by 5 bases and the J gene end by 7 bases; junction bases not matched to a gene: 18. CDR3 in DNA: TGTGCCAGCAGTCCCCTCGGTTCCGGGACAGGATTTGGTGGCTACACCTTC. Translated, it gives CASSPLGSGTGFGGYTF.

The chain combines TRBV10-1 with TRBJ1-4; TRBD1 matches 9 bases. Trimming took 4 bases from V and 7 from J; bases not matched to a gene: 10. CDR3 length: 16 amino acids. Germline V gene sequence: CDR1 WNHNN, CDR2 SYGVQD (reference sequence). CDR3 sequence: CASSGPRTGEGEKLFF. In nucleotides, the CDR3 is TGCGCCAGCAGTGGGCCCCGGACAGGGGAGGGTGAAAAACTGTTTTTT.

The CDR3: CASSLVAGPYEQYF. In nucleotides, the CDR3 is TGCGCCAGCAGCTTGGTTGCAGGTCCCTACGAGCAGTACTTC. This rearrangement joins TRBV5-1 to TRBJ2-7; D call uncertain. Germline values: CDR1 SGHRS, CDR2 YFSETQ. This CDR3 comprises 14 residues. V lost 0 bases to trimming and J lost 2 bases, with 9 bases between them.

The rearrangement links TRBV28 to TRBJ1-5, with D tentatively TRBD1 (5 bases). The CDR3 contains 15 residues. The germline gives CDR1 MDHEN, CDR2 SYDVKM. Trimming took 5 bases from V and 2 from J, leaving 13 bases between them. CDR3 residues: CASSQTGRGNQPQHF. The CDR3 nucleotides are TGTGCCAGCAGTCAAACGGGACGTGGCAATCAGCCCCAGCATTTT.

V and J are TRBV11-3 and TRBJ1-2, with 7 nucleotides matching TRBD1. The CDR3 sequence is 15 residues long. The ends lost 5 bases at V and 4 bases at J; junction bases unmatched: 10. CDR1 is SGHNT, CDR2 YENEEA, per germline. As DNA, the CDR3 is TGTGCCAGCAGCCAGGGGGTACAGAGCCTCTATGGCTACACCTTC. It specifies CASSQGVQSLYGYTF.

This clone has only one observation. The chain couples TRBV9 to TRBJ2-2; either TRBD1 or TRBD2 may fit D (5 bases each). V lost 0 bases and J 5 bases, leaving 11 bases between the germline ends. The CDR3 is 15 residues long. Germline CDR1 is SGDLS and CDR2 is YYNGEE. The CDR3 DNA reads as TGTGCCAGCAGCGTAGTTCCGGGGCGGACCGGGGAGCTGTTTTTT. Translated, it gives CASSVVPGRTGELFF.

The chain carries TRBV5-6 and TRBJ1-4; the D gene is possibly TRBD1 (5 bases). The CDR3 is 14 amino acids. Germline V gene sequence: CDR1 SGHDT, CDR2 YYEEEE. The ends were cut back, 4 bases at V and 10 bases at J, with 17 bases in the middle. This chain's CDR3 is CASSRTAGGGKLFF. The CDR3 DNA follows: TGTGCCAGCAGCCGGACGGCCGGGGGGGGAAAACTGTTTTTT.

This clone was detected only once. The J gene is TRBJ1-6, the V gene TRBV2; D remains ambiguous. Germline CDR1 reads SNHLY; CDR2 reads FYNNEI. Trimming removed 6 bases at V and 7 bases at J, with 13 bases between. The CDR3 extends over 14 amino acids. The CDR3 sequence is CASRGWDGNSPLHF. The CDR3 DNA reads TGTGCCAGCAGGGGATGGGATGGGAATTCACCCCTCCACTTT.

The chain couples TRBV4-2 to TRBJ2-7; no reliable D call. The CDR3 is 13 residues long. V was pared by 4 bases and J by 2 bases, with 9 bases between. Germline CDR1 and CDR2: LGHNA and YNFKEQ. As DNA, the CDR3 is TGTGCCAGCAGCCGGTCGGGCCCCTACGAGCAGTACTTC. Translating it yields CASSRSGPYEQYF.

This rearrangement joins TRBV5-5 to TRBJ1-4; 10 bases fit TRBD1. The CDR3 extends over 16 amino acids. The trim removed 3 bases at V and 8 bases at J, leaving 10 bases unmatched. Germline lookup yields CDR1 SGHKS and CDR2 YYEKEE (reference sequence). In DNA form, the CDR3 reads TGTGCCAGCAGCTCGATAAGACAGGGGGCACGGGAAAAACTGTTTTTT. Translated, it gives CASSSIRQGAREKLFF.

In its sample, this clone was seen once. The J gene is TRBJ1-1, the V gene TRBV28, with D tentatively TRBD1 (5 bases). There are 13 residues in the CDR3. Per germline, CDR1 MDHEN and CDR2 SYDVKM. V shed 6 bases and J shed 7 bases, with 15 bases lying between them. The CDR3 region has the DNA TGTGCCAGCAGGGGGGGGACCAGCGGTGAAGCTTTCTTT. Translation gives CASRGGTSGEAFF.

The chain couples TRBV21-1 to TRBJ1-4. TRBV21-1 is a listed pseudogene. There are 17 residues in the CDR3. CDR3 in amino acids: CASSKARQGGTNEKLFF. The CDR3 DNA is TGTGCCAGCAGCAAAGCAAGGCAGGGGGGGACTAATGAAAAACTGTTTTTT.

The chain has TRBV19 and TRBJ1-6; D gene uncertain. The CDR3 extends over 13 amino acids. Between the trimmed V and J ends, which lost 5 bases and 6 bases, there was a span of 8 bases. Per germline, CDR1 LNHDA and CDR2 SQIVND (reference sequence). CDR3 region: CASSLGFNSPLHF. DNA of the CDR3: TGTGCCAGTAGTTTGGGGTTTAATTCACCCCTCCACTTT.

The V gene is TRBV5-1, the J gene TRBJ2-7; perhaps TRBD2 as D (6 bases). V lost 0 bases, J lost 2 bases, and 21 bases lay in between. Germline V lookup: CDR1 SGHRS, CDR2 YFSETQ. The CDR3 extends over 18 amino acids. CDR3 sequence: CASSLGPISVAAAYEQYF. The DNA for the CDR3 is TGCGCCAGCAGCTTGGGCCCAATTTCAGTAGCGGCTGCCTACGAGCAGTACTTC. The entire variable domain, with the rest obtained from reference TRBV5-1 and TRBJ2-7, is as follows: KAGVTQTPRYLIKTRGQQVTLSCSPISGHRSVSWYQQTPGQGLQFLFEYFSETQRNKGNFPGRFSGRQFSNSRSEMNVSTLELGDSALYLCASSLGPISVAAAYEQYFGPGTRLTVT.

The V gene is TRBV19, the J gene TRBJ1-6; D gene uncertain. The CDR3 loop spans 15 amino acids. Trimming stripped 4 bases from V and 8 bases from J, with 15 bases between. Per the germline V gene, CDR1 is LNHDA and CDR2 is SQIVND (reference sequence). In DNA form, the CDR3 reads TGTGCCAGTAGTAACCGTGGGATGAGGGATTCACCCCTCCACTTT. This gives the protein CASSNRGMRDSPLHF.

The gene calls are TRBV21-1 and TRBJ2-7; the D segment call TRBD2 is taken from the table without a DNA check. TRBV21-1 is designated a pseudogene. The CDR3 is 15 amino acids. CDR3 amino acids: CASQTPGRGIYEQYF. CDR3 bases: TGTGCCAGCCAAACGCCGGGGAGGGGGATTTACGAGCAGTACTTC.

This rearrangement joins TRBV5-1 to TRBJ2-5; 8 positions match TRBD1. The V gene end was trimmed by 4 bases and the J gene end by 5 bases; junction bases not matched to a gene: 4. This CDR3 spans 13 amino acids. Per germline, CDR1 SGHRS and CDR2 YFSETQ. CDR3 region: CASSVGQAETQYF. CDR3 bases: TGCGCCAGCAGCGTGGGACAGGCGGAGACCCAGTACTTC.

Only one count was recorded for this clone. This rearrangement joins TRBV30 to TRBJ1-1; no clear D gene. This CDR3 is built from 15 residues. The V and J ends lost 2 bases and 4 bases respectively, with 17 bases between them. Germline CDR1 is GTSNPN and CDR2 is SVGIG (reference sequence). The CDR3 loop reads CAWSKPRGRATEAFF. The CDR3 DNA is TGTGCCTGGAGTAAACCTCGAGGGCGGGCCACTGAAGCTTTCTTT.